What follows describes a single TCR beta chain. No antigen is known for it. No much larger clone exists at a distance of one base, and base qualities are not known. Library method: the immunoSEQ multiplex PCR assay. For the multiplex PCR, a mixture combining 60 forward primers for TCR Vbeta segments and 13 reverse primers for TCR Jbeta segments was used. The CDR3 region of rearranged TCR beta genes was amplified from genomic DNA by a multiplex PCR assay. On the Illumina HiSeq System, the amplified TCR beta libraries were sequenced as 87-base-pair reads. As for the original processing: Across the 600 to 700 repertoires, a later analysis counted 78 million or so unique TCR beta chains, roughly 11 million of which were shared by at least two donors. A nearest-neighbor algorithm error-corrected the raw reads and collapsed the reads into unique sequences, merging closely related sequences to remove PCR and sequencing errors. Alignment of CDR3 sequences to IMGT reference sequences was used to assign V, D and J gene segments. Each retained sequence needed at least a six-nucleotide match to both a V gene segment and a J gene segment. Rearrangements were called productive when the CDR3 lacked stop codons and stayed in frame with V and J; all others were non-productive. CDR3 was defined by IMGT convention, running from the second conserved V-encoded cysteine to the conserved J-encoded phenylalanine. The earlier analysis of some 580 of the donors excluded any sequence lacking an unambiguous match to a single V gene segment. An earlier analysis of just under 600 of the donors called V segments functional above 56.7% productive rearrangements and segregating when the between-donor standard deviation exceeded 5%. To diagnose cytomegalovirus status from the catalog of TCR beta chain sequences, a statistical classification framework was built. In a later analysis, TCR nucleotide sequences were compared against IMGT/GENE-DB human TR gene sequences so that V and J genes could be assigned. Using the TCRdist pipeline, a later analysis assigned CDR3 sequences along with most-parsimonious VDJ recombination scenarios. In a later analysis, each TCR beta chain was defined by its CDR3 amino acid sequence together with its V-gene family, and reads lacking a unique V-gene family were excluded. As a way to deal with suspected cross-contamination and a sequencing artifact, a later analysis dropped roughly 600 nucleotide sequences that were highly shared and had low generation probability. In a later analysis, a clonal expansion index was calculated for each public chain from normalized within-repertoire ranks of inferred template counts. In a later analysis, generation probabilities were computed with a VDJ recombination model fitted to out-of-frame rearrangements, and the resulting probabilities were checked against IGoR. Hypergeometric tests were used in a later analysis to score TCR-TCR, TCR-HLA and TCR-CMV co-occurrence, with a repertoire-size bias correction applied to the TCR pairs. A later analysis estimated false discovery rates by permuting HLA or CMV assignments 20 times. A later analysis grouped co-occurring TCRs with DBSCAN, adding TCRdist sequence similarity when clustering within HLA-allele-positive subsets. Repertoires with fewer than 30,000 or more than 120,000 public chains were left out of co-occurrence clustering, as were about 5 repertoires with anomalous nucleotide sharing. TCRdb carries this immuneACCESS record with in-frame sequences only. Its versions omit some clonotypes, under half of them owing to an unresolved V gene in the studies checked, with the rest unexplained. V and J calls and clone size are copied from that table; D and trimming were computed from the DNA. This sample has roughly 120,000 clones in its table, and 80% to 85% of those were observed once. The ten largest clones capture 1.1% of the sample.

The CDR3 covers 14 residues, taking in both the cysteine and the phenylalanine. Of all the DNA, just the CDR3 is kept, 42 bases in frame from base 1. CDR1 SGHNT and CDR2 YENEEA were looked up in the germline V gene. V and J are truncated by 6 bases and 0 bases respectively, leaving an intervening sequence of 8 bases. The cohort was made up of 666 healthy bone marrow donors. At the time of sampling, all cohort members were nominally healthy, though unrecorded immune exposures were likely present. The donor tested CMV seronegative and was one of the 352 seronegative cohort members. Every donor gave a peripheral blood sample, and the peripheral blood mononuclear cells from that sample were used for TCR beta sequencing. Genomic DNA was extracted from the blood cell samples with the Qiagen DNeasy Blood Extraction Kit. The data were obtained in a study of cytomegalovirus exposure and HLA in healthy donors (dated by TCRdb to 2016 to 2017). For the study in its entirety: An earlier analysis of several hundred of the donors reported 250 to 350 Gb of sequence data and around 120 million unique TCR beta sequences obtained from about 180 million T cells. An early release that covered 640 HLA-typed donors contained about 300 gigabases of sequencing data and 85 million to 100 million unique TCR sequences. Of the roughly 430 genotyped donors, approximately 82% fell in the genetic ancestry cluster associated with self-reported Caucasian donors. The aim of the study was to test whether cataloging public T cell receptors could identify signatures of past pathogen exposure. The study profiled the T cell repertoires of under 700 subjects by immunosequencing and related them to cytomegalovirus serostatus. Along with the approximately 700-subject first cohort, a separate validation cohort of more than 90 different subjects was used. The study combined high-throughput TCR immunosequencing, statistical association of individual TCRs with disease status, and machine learning to predict cytomegalovirus infection status. A later analysis re-examined previously published TCR beta repertoires from roughly 650 donors and added high-resolution HLA genotyping to investigate patterns of TCR occurrence. Rather than using new phenotypic data, the later analysis identified candidate immune exposures from TCR beta sequences and from how often those sequences occurred across donors. An earlier analysis of some 600 of the donors applied high-throughput TCR beta sequencing to assess whether each TCR beta V gene segment acted as functional or pseudogenic. Donor age, sex, ethnicity and CMV serostatus were collected together with the repertoire data. A later genetic analysis took genome-wide SNP genotypes for about 65% of the roughly 670 donors and used that subset as a discovery cohort. Every discovery cohort repertoire had been produced on one sequencing platform. HLA typing covered class I and class II loci at four-digit resolution. Typing coverage varied by locus: roughly 620-640 donors for A, B, C, DRB1 and DQB1; roughly 520 for DQA1; around 570 for DPA1; 450 to 480 for DPB1. Because of strong linkage in the cohort, roughly 5 DR-DQ haplotypes were treated as single units for association and clustering. On average, about 200,000 unique TCR beta nucleotide sequences were sequenced per donor among several hundred genotyped donors of the cohort, with about 17% of those sequences being non-productive. Summary of the overall study and its limitations: Assigning TCR associations to individual alleles was difficult when HLA alleles, especially DR and DQ, strongly co-occurred. Correlated functional status among segregating V segments might be attributable to linkage disequilibrium, but an unknown experimental factor could not be ruled out. Because HLA typing was missing for some donors at each locus, association tests included only the typed subset. According to a later analysis, parvovirus B19, influenza, CMV and Epstein-Barr virus appeared linked to several top co-occurrence clusters. Sequencing depth was assumed to be roughly uniform across donors in the presence/absence analyses, though that assumption may not hold. Some IMGT-functional V segments, including TRBV6-2 and TRBV6-3, could not be distinguished by the 87-base-pair reads and were therefore excluded. A later analysis found that HLA-associated TCR beta chains were more clonally expanded and had lower generation probabilities than equally common non-associated chains. In both the original and validation cohorts, the classifier was reported to diagnose cytomegalovirus status with high specificity and sensitivity. A later analysis associated 15,000 or so TCR beta sequences with specific HLA alleles at a false discovery rate of 0.05. In a later analysis, the rate of TCR association differed among HLA loci, with DRB1 alleles having the most associated TCRs and HLA-C alleles having the fewest. The study gave a list of about 170 TCR beta chains associated with cytomegalovirus. Only TCR beta chains were sequenced in this cohort, and the absence of alpha or paired-chain data limited detectable features. In an earlier analysis of some 550 of the donors, most TCR beta V segments were observed in productive rearrangements about 90% or about 30% of the time, broadly matching IMGT annotations. Most TCR sequences were observed very rarely across donors, whereas some public TCRs were present in many individuals. In vitro tests confirmed that a few of the cytomegalovirus-associated TCR beta chains recognize cytomegalovirus antigens. In a later genetic analysis, a missense DCLRE1C variant was associated with V-gene and J-gene trimming of TCR beta chains, and the association was replicated in an independent cohort. A group of highly shared sequence variants was considered likely to be a technical artifact of the sequencing pipeline. For the cohort, immune exposure information was limited to CMV serostatus. Over 15 rarely observed V segments, including chromosome 9 orphons, were excluded from the earlier analysis of some 590 of the donors because counts were too low. Compared with the approximately 600-donor mean, donors in an Asian-associated ancestry cluster had fewer N-insertions in productive TCRs, according to a later genetic analysis. A further reported finding was that TCR beta sequences accurately predicted the HLA-A and HLA-B alleles for most subjects in the first cohort. According to the authors, the approach could potentially be generalized to other disease states and immunological phenotypes. Most CMV-associated TCR beta chains appeared to be HLA-restricted in a later analysis, and the HLA associations seemed to be driven largely by CMV exposure.

The chain was built from TRBV11-3 and TRBJ2-2, with the D segment identity uncertain. Sequencing was performed on PBMCs. The TCR was taken from a woman aged 25 to 39 in good health and CMV-seronegative. Read as DNA, the sequence is TGTGCCAGCAGTTCCTCTACGAACACCGGGGAGCTGTTTTTT. The translation is CASSSSTNTGELFF.